The clone carrying this TCR beta chain was observed at least ten times. The data originate from a study of T cells in Graves' hyperthyroidism and ophthalmopathy. Germline V gene lookup returns CDR1 SGHRS and CDR2 YFSETQ. The CDR3 loop spans 16 amino acids. The V end lost 4 bases, the J end lost 2 bases, and 16 bases lay between the germline ends. Amplified TCR beta CDR3 regions derived from RNA transcripts. RT-PCR in the first round (using the HTBI primer set) targeted the TCR CDR3. Each CDR3 protein gets one entry after TCRdb re-called the multiplex PCR reads with MiXCR. The table lists about 400,000 distinct CDR3 sequences, more than 15% of them singletons.

The sequence derives from a woman younger than 30 with Graves' hyperthyroidism that later progressed to Graves' ophthalmopathy. The chain carries TRBV5-1 and TRBJ2-1, with D possibly matching TRBD2 (6 bases). Sequencing input: blood. The CDR3 loop reads CASSGRGDQAYNEQFF. CDR3 coding DNA: TGCGCCAGCAGCGGGCGGGGCGATCAAGCCTACAATGAGCAGTTCTTC.